This T cell receptor (beta chain) was sequenced for a study of OX40 agonist ivuxolimab in advanced cancers. As for the study more broadly: Ivuxolimab was a fully human IgG2 agonistic monoclonal antibody targeting the costimulatory receptor OX40 (CD134). Intravenous ivuxolimab was administered to patients every 2 weeks at six dose levels: 0.01, 0.1, 0.3, 1.5, 3 and 10 mg/kg. The point of sequencing TCRbeta in the periphery was to test whether ivuxolimab changed TCR sequence diversity and drove clonal T-cell expansion. Among the roughly 52 dose-escalation patients, about 19 had hepatocellular carcinoma, 15 or so melanoma, 9 renal cell carcinoma and 9 head and neck cancer. The paper covers the monotherapy dose-escalation part of the phase I ivuxolimab trial, which included N ≈ 57 patients. Patients were allowed to have had prior anti-PD-1, anti-PD-L1 or anti-CTLA-4 therapy, and 40% of the dose-escalation patients had previously received checkpoint inhibitors. In the dose-escalation cohort, around four fifths of patients were male, and the mean age was around 60 years, with a range of roughly 20 to 79. Partial responses were achieved by three dose-escalation patients, of whom one had hepatocellular carcinoma and two had cutaneous melanoma.

With respect to this clone: No antigen is known for it. No qualities accompany the bases; no much larger clone lies one base away.

The trial excluded patients who had a history of autoimmune disease or were on systemic immunosuppression. Peripheral blood for TCR sequencing was collected from all dose cohorts at baseline, on cycle 4 day 1, and on cycle 7 day 1. Samples came from an open-label, multicenter, first-in-human phase I dose-escalation trial of ivuxolimab. The trial enrolled adults with locally advanced or metastatic head and neck squamous cell, hepatocellular, melanoma or renal cell carcinoma. Before TCR sequencing, CD4+ T cells and CD8+ T cells were sorted from peripheral blood as separate populations. Genomic DNA was extracted from sorted cells for sequencing of the TCRbeta CDR3 region. The immunoSEQ Assay was used to sequence the TCRbeta CDR3 regions. The clones in this table, taken by TCRdb from immuneACCESS, are in-frame only. Not every clone is retained; where verified, under half of the shortfall comes from an unresolved V gene, and the cause of the rest is unknown. Present in this sample are fewer than 60,000 clones, 85% of which were seen just once. The top ten clonotypes cover roughly 20% of the sample.

The CDR3 starts with the cysteine, ends with the phenylalanine, and has 12 residues. The entry retains the CDR3 DNA only, 36 bases that are in frame from base 1. Per the germline V gene (reference sequence), SEHNR is the CDR1 and FQNEAQ is the CDR2. The germline ends are 4 bases apart after V is trimmed by 2 bases and J by 2 bases. Broader findings and caveats from the paper: In the 0.1-3.0 mg/kg groups, partial responders had among the lowest normalized peripheral clonal expansion, particularly in CD8+ T cells. At doses of 0.1 to 3.0 mg/kg, clonal expansion of both CD4+ and CD8+ blood T cells was observed from baseline to week 6. Low levels of normalized T-cell clonal expansion were also shown by some nonresponding patients. Which antigens the clonally expanded peripheral T cells were specific for was not determined. After ivuxolimab, CD8+ T cells had more expanded clones than CD4+ T cells on average.

The sequence derives from an adult with an advanced solid tumor such as melanoma, head and neck, liver or kidney cancer. The sequencing used CD4+ or CD8+ T cells sorted from blood, collected in a trial of the OX40 agonist ivuxolimab. The chain joins TRBV7-9 to TRBJ2-7, with the D gene not confidently named. CDR3 loop: CASSLPPYEQYF. In nucleotides, the sequence is TGTGCCAGCAGCTTACCTCCCTACGAGCAGTACTTC.